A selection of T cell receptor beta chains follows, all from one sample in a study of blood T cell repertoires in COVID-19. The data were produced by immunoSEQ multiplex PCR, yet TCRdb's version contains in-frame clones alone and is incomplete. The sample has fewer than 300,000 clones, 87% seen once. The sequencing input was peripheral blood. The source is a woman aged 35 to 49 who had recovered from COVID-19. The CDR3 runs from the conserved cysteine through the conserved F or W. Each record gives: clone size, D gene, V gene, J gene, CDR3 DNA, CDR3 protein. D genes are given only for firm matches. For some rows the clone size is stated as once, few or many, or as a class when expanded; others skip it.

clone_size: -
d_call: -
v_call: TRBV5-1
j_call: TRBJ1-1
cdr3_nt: TGCGCCAGCAGCTTAGCGCCAGGGTATAAGGACACTGAAGCTTTCTTT
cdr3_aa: CASSLAPGYKDTEAFF

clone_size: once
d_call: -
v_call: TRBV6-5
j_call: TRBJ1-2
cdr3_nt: TGTGCCAGCAGGACAGCTAACTATGGCTACACCTTC
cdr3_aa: CASRTANYGYTF

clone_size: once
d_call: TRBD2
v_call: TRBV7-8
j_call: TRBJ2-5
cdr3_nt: TGTGCCAGCAGTCCCGCGGGGGGTGAAGAGACCCAGTACTTC
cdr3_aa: CASSPAGGEETQYF

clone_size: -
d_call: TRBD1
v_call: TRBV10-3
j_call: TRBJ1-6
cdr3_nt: TGTGCCATCAGCCGGGACAGCTCCTATAATTCACCCCTCCACTTT
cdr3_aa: CAISRDSSYNSPLHF

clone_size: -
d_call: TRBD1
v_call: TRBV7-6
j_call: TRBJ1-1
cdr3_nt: TGTGCCAGCAGCCCCGCATTGGGGACAGGGGACTTAGACACTGAAGCTTTCTTT
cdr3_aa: CASSPALGTGDLDTEAFF

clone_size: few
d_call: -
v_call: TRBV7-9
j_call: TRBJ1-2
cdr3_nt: TGTGCCAGCAGTCTCGTAAACTATGGCTACACCTTC
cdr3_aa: CASSLVNYGYTF

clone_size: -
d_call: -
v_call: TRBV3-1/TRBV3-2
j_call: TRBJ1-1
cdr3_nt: TGTGCCAGCAGCCTGAGCGGGACCCAAGCTTTCTTT
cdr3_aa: CASSLSGTQAFF

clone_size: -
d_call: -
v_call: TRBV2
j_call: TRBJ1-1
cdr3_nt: TGTGCCAGCAGTCCGAACCCCTTAGACAAACCTGAAGCTTTCTTT
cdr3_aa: CASSPNPLDKPEAFF

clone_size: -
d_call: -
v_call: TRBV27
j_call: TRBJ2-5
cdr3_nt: TGTGCCAGCAGTCCTGCTACAGGGATTAAGACCCAGTACTTC
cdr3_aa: CASSPATGIKTQYF

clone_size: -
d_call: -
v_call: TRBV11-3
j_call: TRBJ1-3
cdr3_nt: TGTGCTGACGATTTCGAGGGCACCATATATTTT
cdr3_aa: CADDFEGTIYF

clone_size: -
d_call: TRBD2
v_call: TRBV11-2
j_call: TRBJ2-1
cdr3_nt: TGTGCCAGCAGCTTTGTGTGGCGGGGGGGATACAATGAGCAGTTCTTC
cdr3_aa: CASSFVWRGGYNEQFF

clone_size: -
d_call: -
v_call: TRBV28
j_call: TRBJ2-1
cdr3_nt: TGTGCCAGCAGTCCCCGCCCAGGGTTTTACATGGGGTACAATGAGCAGTTCTTC
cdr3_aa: CASSPRPGFYMGYNEQFF

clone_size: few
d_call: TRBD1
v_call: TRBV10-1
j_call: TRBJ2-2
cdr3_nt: TGCGCCAGCAGTCAGGGGGCCCATAGGCTGTTTTTT
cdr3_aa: CASSQGAHRLFF

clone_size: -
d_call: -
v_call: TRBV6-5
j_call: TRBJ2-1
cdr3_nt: TGTGCCAGCAGTTCCCCCCTCGGGGGCTCCTACAATGAGCAGTTCTTC
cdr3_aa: CASSSPLGGSYNEQFF

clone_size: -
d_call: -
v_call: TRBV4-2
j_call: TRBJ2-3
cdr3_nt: TGTGCCAGCAGCCATGCTTCAGTCGGGGGGCAAGATACGCAGTATTTT
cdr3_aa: CASSHASVGGQDTQYF

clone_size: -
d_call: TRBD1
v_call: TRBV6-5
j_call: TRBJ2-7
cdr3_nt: TGTGCCAGCAGTTACGGGACAGGGACGGGCGAGCAGTACTTC
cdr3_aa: CASSYGTGTGEQYF

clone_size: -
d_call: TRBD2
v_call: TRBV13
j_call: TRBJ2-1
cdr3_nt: TGTGCCAGCAGCTTAGCCCGGGACTATACCTACAATGAGCAGTTCTTC
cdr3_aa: CASSLARDYTYNEQFF

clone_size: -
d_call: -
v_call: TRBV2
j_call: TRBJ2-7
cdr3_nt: TGTGCCAGCAGCGGCGACAGAAGGAGCTCCTACGAGCAGTACTTC
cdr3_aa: CASSGDRRSSYEQYF

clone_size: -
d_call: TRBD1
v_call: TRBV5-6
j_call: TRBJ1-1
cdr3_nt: TGTGCCAGCAGCTCAAAGACAGGGGGCGACACTGAAGCTTTCTTT
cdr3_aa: CASSSKTGGDTEAFF

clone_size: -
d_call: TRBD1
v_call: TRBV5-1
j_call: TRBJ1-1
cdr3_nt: TGCGCCAGCAGCTTGGACAGGGGGCACACTGAAGCTTTCTTT
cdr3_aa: CASSLDRGHTEAFF

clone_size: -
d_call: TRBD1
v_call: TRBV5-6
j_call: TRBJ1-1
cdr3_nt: TGTGCCAGCAGCTGGGGACAGGGGAACACTGAAGCTTTCTTT
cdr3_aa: CASSWGQGNTEAFF

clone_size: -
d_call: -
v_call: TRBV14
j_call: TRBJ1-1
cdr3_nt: TGTGCCAGCAGCTCGGACACCTGGGTCACTGAAGCTTTCTTT
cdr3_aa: CASSSDTWVTEAFF

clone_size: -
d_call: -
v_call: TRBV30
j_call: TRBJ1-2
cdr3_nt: TGTGCCTGGAGTGTTAAAAGGAGAGTGGAGCTCTATGGCTACACCTTC
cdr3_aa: CAWSVKRRVELYGYTF

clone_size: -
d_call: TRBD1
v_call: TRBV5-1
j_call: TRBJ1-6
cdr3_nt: TGCGCCAGCAGCTTGGATGACAGGGGGAATTCACCCCTCCACTTT
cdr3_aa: CASSLDDRGNSPLHF

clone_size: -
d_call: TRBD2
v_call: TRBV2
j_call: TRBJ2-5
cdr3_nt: TGTGCCAGCAGTCAGGGACTAGCGGGGGGGGGTGAGACCCAGTACTTC
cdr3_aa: CASSQGLAGGGETQYF

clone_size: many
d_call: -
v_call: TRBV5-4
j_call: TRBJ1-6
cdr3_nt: TGTGCCAGCAGCCCGACAGCCAGCTATAATTCACCCCTCCACTTT
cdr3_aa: CASSPTASYNSPLHF

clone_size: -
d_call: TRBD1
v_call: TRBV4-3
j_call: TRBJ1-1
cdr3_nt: TGCGCCAGCAGCCAAGGGGCATCAGGGGGCACTGAAGCTTTCTTT
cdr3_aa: CASSQGASGGTEAFF

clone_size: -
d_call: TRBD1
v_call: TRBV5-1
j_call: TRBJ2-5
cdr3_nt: TGCGCCAGCAGCTTGGGGGACAGGGGACAAGAGACCCAGTACTTC
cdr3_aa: CASSLGDRGQETQYF

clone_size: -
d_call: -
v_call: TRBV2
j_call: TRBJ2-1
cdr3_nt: TGTGCCAGCACTCGCGGCGGGGGCTCATACAATGAGCAGTTCTTC
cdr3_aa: CASTRGGGSYNEQFF

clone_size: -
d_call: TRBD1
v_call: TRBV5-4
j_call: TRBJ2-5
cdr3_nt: TGTGCCAGCAGCCCCTCCCGGGACAGGGGGCAAGAGACCCAGTACTTC
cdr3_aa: CASSPSRDRGQETQYF

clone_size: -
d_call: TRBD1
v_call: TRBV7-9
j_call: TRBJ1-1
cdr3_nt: TGTGCCAGCAGCGACAGGGGGCCCACTGAAGCTTTCTTT
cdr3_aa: CASSDRGPTEAFF

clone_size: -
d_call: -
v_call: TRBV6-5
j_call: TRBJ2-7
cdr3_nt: TGTGCCAGCAGTTACTCGGGGGGGGCCTACTACGAGCAGTACTTC
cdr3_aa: CASSYSGGAYYEQYF

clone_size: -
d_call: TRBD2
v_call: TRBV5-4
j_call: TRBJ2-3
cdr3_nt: TGTGCCAGCAGCTTGGTCGGCGGGGGGGTCACAGATACGCAGTATTTT
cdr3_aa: CASSLVGGGVTDTQYF

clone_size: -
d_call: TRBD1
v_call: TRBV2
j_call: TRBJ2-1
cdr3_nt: TGTGCCAGCAGCCCCGACAGGGTAGGAAACAATGAGCAGTTCTTC
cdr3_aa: CASSPDRVGNNEQFF

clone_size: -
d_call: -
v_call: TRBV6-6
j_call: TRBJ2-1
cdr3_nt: TGTGCCAGCACCCAGGACAGTTACAATGAGCAGTTCTTC
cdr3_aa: CASTQDSYNEQFF

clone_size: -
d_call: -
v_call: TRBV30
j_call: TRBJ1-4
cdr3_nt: TGTGCCTGGAGTGGGGGCGCAAATGAAAAACTGTTTTTT
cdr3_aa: CAWSGGANEKLFF

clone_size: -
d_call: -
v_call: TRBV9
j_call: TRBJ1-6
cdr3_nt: TGTGCCAGCAGCTTCCGGGCACAAGGGAGCGCACCCCTCCACTTT
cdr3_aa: CASSFRAQGSAPLHF

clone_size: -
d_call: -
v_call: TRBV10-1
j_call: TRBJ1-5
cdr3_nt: TGCGCCAGCAGTGAGTTTATGGCCTACACACTAAACCCCCTTAATCAGCCCCAGCATTTT
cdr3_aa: CASSEFMAYTLNPLNQPQHF